A single sample is the source of the 23 T cell receptor beta chains below, sequenced in a study of cytomegalovirus exposure and HLA in healthy donors. The PCR was carried out with 60 Vbeta primers and 13 Jbeta primers. Sequenced by immunoSEQ multiplex PCR; TCRdb stores in-frame clones only, minus some. Here the sample spans roughly 100,000 clones, approximately 80% being singletons. Sequenced material: PBMCs. The receptor source for this set is a woman aged 18-29 years in good health and CMV-seropositive.

This chain joins TRBV27 and TRBJ2-7; TRBD1 might be the D (6 bases). With 4 bases removed from V and 1 base from J, the gap between germline ends came to 8 bases. In germline, CDR1 is MNHEY, CDR2 SMNVEV (reference sequence). The CDR3 totals 13 residues. For the CDR3, the DNA is TGTGCCAGCAGTTCCAGGGGTTCCTACGAGCAGTACTTC. It is translated as CASSSRGSYEQYF.

The chain links TRBV19 to TRBJ2-7; the D gene is possibly TRBD2 (6 bases). The germline CDR1 and CDR2 sequences are LNHDA and SQIVND (reference sequence). Trimming shortened V by 2 bases and J by 2 bases, and 10 bases separated the two germline ends. The CDR3 is made up of 14 amino acids. The CDR3 sequence: CASSISGYTYEQYF. In DNA form, the CDR3 reads TGTGCCAGTAGTATAAGCGGGTACACCTACGAGCAGTACTTC.

V and J are TRBV5-1 and TRBJ2-4; no definite D call. The CDR3 runs 16 residues. Trimming removed 0 bases from V and 0 bases from J, with 10 bases in between. The germline CDR1 and CDR2 sequences are SGHRS and YFSETQ. CDR3 sequence reads: CASSLEPSLAKNIQYF. The CDR3 region has the DNA TGCGCCAGCAGCTTGGAGCCGTCGCTAGCCAAAAACATTCAGTACTTC.

The CDR3 is CASSFVGQGIYGYTF. The CDR3 nucleotides read TGTGCCAGCAGTTTTGTGGGACAGGGGATCTATGGCTACACCTTC. The chain is built from TRBV27 and TRBJ1-2, with 10 bases fitting TRBD1. The V segment lost 3 bases and the J segment 4 bases; nucleotides outside the gene matches: 5. This CDR3 spans 15 amino acids. Germline CDR1 reads MNHEY; CDR2 reads SMNVEV (reference sequence).

The rearrangement joins TRBV4-1 to TRBJ1-3; D is unresolved. The V gene lost 4 bases and the J gene lost 0 bases, with 10 bases spanning the gap. This CDR3 spans 15 amino acids. Germline CDR1 reads MGHRA; CDR2 reads YSYEKL. The CDR3 spells CASSLLGLSGNTIYF. CDR3 DNA: TGCGCCAGCAGCCTACTAGGGCTCTCTGGAAACACCATATATTTT.

The chain is built from TRBV18 and TRBJ2-7; possibly TRBD1 for D (6 bases). The CDR3 is 13 residues long. Trimming removed 2 bases from V and 3 bases from J, with 8 bases in between. From germline, CDR1 is KGHSH and CDR2 LQKENI. CDR3 bases: TGTGCCAGCTCACCAGGGGGCGGCTACGAGCAGTACTTC. Translation gives CASSPGGGYEQYF.

This chain connects TRBV2 to TRBJ1-3; 8 bases line up with TRBD1. The CDR3 sequence is 15 residues long. Germline CDR1 is SNHLY and CDR2 is FYNNEI. V was pared by 5 bases and J by 1 base, with 4 bases of the junction left unmatched. The chain's CDR3 is CASSTGGTSGNTIYF. Here the CDR3 DNA reads TGTGCCAGCAGTACAGGGGGTACTTCTGGAAACACCATATATTTT. Drawing the rest from reference TRBV2 and TRBJ1-3, the complete variable domain is EPEVTQTPSHQVTQMGQEVILRCVPISNHLYFYWYRQILGQKVEFLVSFYNNEISEKSEIFDDQFSVERPDGSNFTLKIRSTKLEDSAMYFCASSTGGTSGNTIYFGEGSWLTVV.

V and J are TRBV5-4 and TRBJ2-1; 7 nucleotides line up with TRBD2. This CDR3 spans 15 amino acids. V lost 4 bases to trimming and J lost 6 bases; unmatched junction nucleotides: 10. The germline V gene encodes CDR1 SGHNT and CDR2 YYREEE (reference sequence). The CDR3 spells CASSIDSGSSNEQFF. CDR3 bases: TGTGCCAGCAGCATAGATAGCGGGTCATCCAATGAGCAGTTCTTC.

This chain links TRBV27 with TRBJ2-5, with 7 positions matching TRBD1. Trimming took 5 bases from V and 5 from J; bases not matched to a gene: 8. The CDR3 length is 14 residues. Germline V gene data show CDR1 as MNHEY and CDR2 as SMNVEV (reference sequence). The CDR3 coding sequence is TGTGCCAGCAGTCGACAGGGTGTAACGGAGACCCAGTACTTC. Translating it yields CASSRQGVTETQYF.

The chain is built from TRBV11-2 and TRBJ2-7; D might be TRBD2 (6 bases). Trimming took off 3 bases at V and 2 bases at J, with 8 bases between the two ends. CDR1 is SGHAT, CDR2 FQNNGV, per germline. The CDR3 extends over 13 amino acids. This CDR3 reads CASSLGLTYEQYF. The CDR3 nucleotides are TGTGCCAGCAGCTTGGGACTCACCTACGAGCAGTACTTC. The variable domain in full, completed from reference TRBV11-2 and TRBJ2-7, reads EAGVAQSPRYKIIEKRQSVAFWCNPISGHATLYWYQQILGQGPKLLIQFQNNGVVDDSQLPKDRFSAERLKGVDSTLKIQPAKLEDSAVYLCASSLGLTYEQYFGPGTRLTVT.

The chain has TRBV5-1 and TRBJ1-2; TRBD1 matches 7 bases. Germline-derived CDR1 and CDR2 are SGHRS and YFSETQ. The CDR3 is 14 amino acids. Unmatched junction bases numbered 10, after V lost 4 bases and J lost 7 bases. CDR3 residues: CASSLDREWGGYTF. In nucleotides, the CDR3 is TGCGCCAGCAGCCTCGACAGGGAATGGGGTGGCTACACCTTC.

This sequence joins TRBV7-9 and TRBJ1-1; 8 bases are a match to TRBD1. There are 14 residues in the CDR3. CDR1 is SEHNR, CDR2 FQNEAQ, per germline (reference sequence). V was clipped by 5 bases and J by 5 bases; unmatched bases: 7. CDR3 nucleotide sequence: TGTGCCAGCAGCATCGGACAGGGTTGGACTGAAGCTTTCTTT. Encoded protein: CASSIGQGWTEAFF.

CDR3 amino acids: CASSLDRPNTGELFF. CDR3 in DNA: TGTGCCAGCAGCTTAGACAGACCGAACACCGGGGAGCTGTTTTTT. The chain joins TRBV13 to TRBJ2-2; D not resolved. Germline V gives CDR1 PRHDT, CDR2 FYEKMQ (reference sequence). This CDR3 has 15 amino acids. Deletions cut 1 base from V and 0 bases from J, with 6 bases between. The whole variable domain, filled in from reference TRBV13 and TRBJ2-2, reads AAGVIQSPRHLIKEKRETATLKCYPIPRHDTVYWYQQGPGQDPQFLISFYEKMQSDKGSIPDRFSAQQFSDYHSELNMSSLELGDSALYFCASSLDRPNTGELFFGEGSRLTVL.

The V call is TRBV29-1, the J call TRBJ2-1; 13 bases map to TRBD2. V shed 6 bases and J 1 base; nucleotides not matched to a gene: 15. Germline CDR1 is SQVTM and CDR2 is ANQGSEA. There are 19 residues in the CDR3. CDR3 nucleotide sequence: TGCAGCGTAGCCGGGACTAGCGGGGCGGGGCCCATTTCCTACAATGAGCAGTTCTTC. This sequence encodes CSVAGTSGAGPISYNEQFF.

The chain recombines TRBV29-1 with TRBJ2-3; TRBD1 aligns across 9 bases. This CDR3 is 14 amino acids long. Trimming removed 6 bases from V and 2 bases from J; junction bases left unmatched: 6. The germline gives CDR1 SQVTM, CDR2 ANQGSEA. The CDR3 nucleotides read TGCAGCGTATCACAGGGGGCTGACACAGATACGCAGTATTTT. Protein product: CSVSQGADTDTQYF.

This clone has only one observation. This chain uses TRBV6-5 with TRBJ2-7, with 9 bases aligning to TRBD1. V lost 4 bases and J lost 3; bases outside the gene matches: 4. The CDR3 totals 14 residues. The germline CDR1 and CDR2 sequences are MNHEY and SVGAGI. CDR3 amino acids: CASSLGQGDYEQYF. Here the CDR3 DNA reads TGTGCCAGCAGTTTGGGACAGGGAGACTACGAGCAGTACTTC.

The gene calls are TRBV29-1 and TRBJ1-1, with D possibly TRBD1 on 5 matching bases. Trimming took 0 bases from V and 0 from J, leaving 11 bases between them. CDR3 length equals 15 residues. Germline V lookup: CDR1 SQVTM, CDR2 ANQGSEA. This CDR3 reads CSVEDPDSVNTEAFF. CDR3 coding DNA: TGCAGCGTTGAAGATCCCGACAGTGTGAACACTGAAGCTTTCTTT.

The chain carries TRBV4-2 and TRBJ1-1; D might be TRBD1 (5 bases). Trimming took off 0 bases at V and 5 bases at J, with 16 bases between the two ends. This CDR3 contains 16 residues. Germline CDR1 is LGHNA and CDR2 is YNFKEQ. DNA of the CDR3: TGTGCCAGCAGCCAAGATGGGGCAGGGAGGGAAACTGAAGCTTTCTTT. Translated: CASSQDGAGRETEAFF.

The chain links TRBV6-5 to TRBJ2-7, with 9 positions matching TRBD2. The CDR3 contains 14 residues. Trimming cost V 2 bases and J 2 bases; bases outside gene matches: 1. Germline CDR1 and CDR2: MNHEY and SVGAGI. CDR3 bases: TGTGCCAGCAGTTACGGCGGGAGGGCCTACGAGCAGTACTTC. Amino acids: CASSYGGRAYEQYF.

The V and J genes are TRBV19 and TRBJ2-3; tentative D call: TRBD2 (6 bases). Trimming removed 5 bases from V and 0 bases from J, with 27 bases in between. Looked up from germline, CDR1 is LNHDA and CDR2 is SQIVND (reference sequence). The CDR3 covers 20 residues. The CDR3 sequence: CASSSTGLRWGSSSTDTQYF. Here the CDR3 DNA reads TGTGCCAGTAGTTCCACCGGACTAAGGTGGGGGAGCAGTAGCACAGATACGCAGTATTTT.

The chain links TRBV28 to TRBJ1-5, with D perhaps TRBD1 (6 bases). Germline V CDR1 and CDR2: MDHEN, SYDVKM. This CDR3 comprises 15 residues. The V end was cut by 3 bases, the J end by 4 bases, with 13 bases between. The CDR3 loop is CASSLRGAGNQPQHF. The CDR3 DNA reads TGTGCCAGCAGTTTGCGGGGGGCGGGAAATCAGCCCCAGCATTTT.

The CDR3 reads CAWGLRGNTIYF. Here the CDR3 DNA reads TGTGCCTGGGGCCTCAGGGGAAACACCATATATTTT. This chain connects TRBV30 to TRBJ1-3; no firm D call. CDR1 is GTSNPN and CDR2 is SVGIG in the germline V gene (reference sequence). CDR3 length: 12 residues. Trimming took off 5 bases at V and 4 bases at J, with 9 bases between the two ends.

The CDR3 DNA is TGTGCCAGCAGTGAAGTGACAGGAATCTCTGGGGCCAACGTCCTGACTTTC. It translates to CASSEVTGISGANVLTF. The chain couples TRBV6-1 to TRBJ2-6; maybe TRBD1 (6 bases). The CDR3 totals 17 residues. Germline V CDR1 and CDR2: MNHNS, SASEGT. Trimming took 1 base from V and 0 from J, leaving 10 bases between them.